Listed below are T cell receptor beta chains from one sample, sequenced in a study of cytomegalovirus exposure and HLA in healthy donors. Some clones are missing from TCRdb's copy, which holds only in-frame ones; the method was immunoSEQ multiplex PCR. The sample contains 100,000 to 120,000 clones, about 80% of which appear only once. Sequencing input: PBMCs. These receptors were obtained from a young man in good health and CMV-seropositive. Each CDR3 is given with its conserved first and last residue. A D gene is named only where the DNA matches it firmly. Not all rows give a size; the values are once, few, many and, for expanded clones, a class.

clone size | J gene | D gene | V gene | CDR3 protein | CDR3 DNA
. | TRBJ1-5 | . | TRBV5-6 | CASSLWGDQPQHF | TGTGCCAGCAGCTTGTGGGGGGATCAGCCCCAGCATTTT
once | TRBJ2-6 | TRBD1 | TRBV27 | CASSRDRAYYASGANVLTF | TGTGCCAGCAGTCGCGACAGGGCCTATTACGCCTCTGGGGCCAACGTCCTGACTTTC
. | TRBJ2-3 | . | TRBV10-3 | CATAPDGATDTQYF | TGTGCCACCGCCCCGGATGGGGCCACAGATACGCAGTATTTT
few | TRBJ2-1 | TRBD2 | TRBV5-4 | CASRGLRERDEQFF | TGTGCCAGCAGGGGACTACGCGAAAGGGATGAGCAGTTCTTC
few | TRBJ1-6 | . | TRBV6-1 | CASSEEPPLHF | TGTGCCAGCAGTGAGGAGCCACCCCTCCACTTT
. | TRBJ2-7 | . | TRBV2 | CASSGTGQAYEQYF | TGTGCCAGCAGTGGCACGGGACAAGCCTACGAGCAGTACTTC
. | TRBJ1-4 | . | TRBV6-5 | CASSDGGWDEKLFF | TGTGCCAGCAGTGACGGGGGGTGGGATGAAAAACTGTTTTTT
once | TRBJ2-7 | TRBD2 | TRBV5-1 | CASSVAGGSYEQYF | TGCGCCAGCAGCGTAGCGGGGGGCTCCTACGAGCAGTACTTC
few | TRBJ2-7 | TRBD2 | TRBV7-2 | CASSLVLSGGSYSYEQYF | TGTGCCAGCAGCTTAGTTCTTAGCGGGGGCAGTTACTCCTACGAGCAGTACTTC
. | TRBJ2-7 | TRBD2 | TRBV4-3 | CASSQDLKRGGSYEQYF | TGCGCCAGCAGCCAAGATCTAAAGCGGGGGGGTTCCTACGAGCAGTACTTC
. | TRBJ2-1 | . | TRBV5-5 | CASSQMTSKFF | TGTGCCAGCAGCCAGATGACTAGTAAGTTCTTC
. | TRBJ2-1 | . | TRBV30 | CALEGSLGVGEQFF | TGTGCCCTGGAGGGATCCTTGGGAGTCGGTGAGCAGTTCTTC
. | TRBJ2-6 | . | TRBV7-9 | CASSFQGSSGANVLTF | TGTGCCAGCAGCTTTCAGGGAAGCTCTGGGGCCAACGTCCTGACTTTC
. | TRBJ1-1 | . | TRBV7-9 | CASSSPGGMNTEAFF | TGTGCCAGCAGCTCACCCGGGGGGATGAACACTGAAGCTTTCTTT
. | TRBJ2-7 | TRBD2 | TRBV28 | CASSLAGSYEQYF | TGTGCCAGCAGCCTAGCGGGCTCCTACGAGCAGTACTTC
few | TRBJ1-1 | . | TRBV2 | CASSENPGRTEAFF | TGTGCCAGCAGTGAAAACCCCGGCAGGACTGAAGCTTTCTTT
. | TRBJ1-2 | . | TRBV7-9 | CASSLLGGDGYTF | TGTGCCAGCAGCTTACTCGGGGGTGACGGCTACACCTTC
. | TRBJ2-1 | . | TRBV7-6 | CASSWQGLFYNEQFF | TGTGCCAGCAGCTGGCAGGGCCTTTTTTATAATGAGCAGTTCTTC
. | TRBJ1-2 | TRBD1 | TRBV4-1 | CASSYHTGATNYGYTF | TGCGCCAGCAGCTACCACACAGGGGCAACTAACTATGGCTACACCTTC
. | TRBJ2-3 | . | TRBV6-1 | CASSDRDWADTQYF | TGTGCCAGCAGTGACAGGGACTGGGCAGATACGCAGTATTTT
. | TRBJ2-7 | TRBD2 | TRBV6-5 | CASRSGLARDEQYF | TGTGCCAGCAGGTCGGGACTAGCAAGGGACGAGCAGTACTTC
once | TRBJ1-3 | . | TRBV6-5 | CASSYRREGNTIYF | TGTGCCAGCAGTTACAGACGGGAAGGAAACACCATATATTTT
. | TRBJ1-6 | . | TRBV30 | CAWASGLRGTSPLHF | TGTGCCTGGGCGAGCGGCCTACGGGGGACTTCACCCCTCCACTTT
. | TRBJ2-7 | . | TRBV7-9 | CASSLTTGQDEQYF | TGTGCCAGCAGCCTAACAACAGGGCAGGACGAGCAGTACTTC
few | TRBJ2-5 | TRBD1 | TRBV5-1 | CASSLMGQAQETQYF | TGCGCCAGCAGCCTGATGGGACAGGCCCAAGAGACCCAGTACTTC
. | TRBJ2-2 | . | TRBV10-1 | CASSYKIGSGELFF | TGCGCCAGCAGTTATAAGATCGGGTCTGGGGAGCTGTTTTTT
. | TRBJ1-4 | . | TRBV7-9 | CASSLLGVNEKLFF | TGTGCCAGCAGCTTATTAGGGGTTAATGAAAAACTGTTTTTT
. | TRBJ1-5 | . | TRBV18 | CASSPGGRNQPQHF | TGTGCCAGCTCACCGGGGGGGCGCAATCAGCCCCAGCATTTT
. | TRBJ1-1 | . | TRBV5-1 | CASSLGGVNTEAFF | TGCGCCAGCAGCTTGGGGGGCGTGAACACTGAAGCTTTCTTT
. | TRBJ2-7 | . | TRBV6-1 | CASSEIAGSGEQYF | TGTGCCAGCAGTGAAATAGCCGGGAGCGGCGAGCAGTACTTC
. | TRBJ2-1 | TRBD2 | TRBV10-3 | CAITRGLESYNEQFF | TGTGCCATCACTAGGGGACTAGAATCCTACAATGAGCAGTTCTTC
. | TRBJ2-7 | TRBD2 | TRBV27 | CASSFGSGGFEQYF | TGTGCCAGCAGTTTTGGTAGCGGGGGGTTCGAGCAGTACTTC
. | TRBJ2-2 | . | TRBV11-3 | CASSLGGVNTGELFF | TGTGCCAGCAGCTTAGGGGGGGTGAACACCGGGGAGCTGTTTTTT
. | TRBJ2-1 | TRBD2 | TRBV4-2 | CASSQVGTSGHNEQFF | TGTGCCAGCAGCCAAGTCGGGACTAGCGGCCACAATGAGCAGTTCTTC
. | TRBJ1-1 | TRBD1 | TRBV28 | CASSYRGYTEAFF | TGTGCCAGCAGTTACAGGGGGTACACTGAAGCTTTCTTT
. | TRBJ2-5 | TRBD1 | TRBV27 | CASSLQGARETQYF | TGTGCCAGCAGCCTCCAGGGGGCTCGGGAGACCCAGTACTTC
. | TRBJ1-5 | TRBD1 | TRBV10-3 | CAISESWTGGAGQPQHF | TGTGCCATCAGTGAGTCTTGGACAGGGGGCGCAGGTCAGCCCCAGCATTTT
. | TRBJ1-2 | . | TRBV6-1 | CAYGQRSNYGYTF | TGTGCCTATGGACAGAGATCTAACTATGGCTACACCTTC
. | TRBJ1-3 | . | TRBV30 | CAWSTGGGNTIYF | TGTGCCTGGAGTACGGGTGGGGGAAACACCATATATTTT
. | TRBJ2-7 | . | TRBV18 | CASSTAGGNYEQYF | TGTGCCAGCTCAACGGCAGGGGGGAACTACGAGCAGTACTTC
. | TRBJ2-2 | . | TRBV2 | CASSERTSNTGELFF | TGTGCCAGCAGTGAAAGGACATCGAACACCGGGGAGCTGTTTTTT
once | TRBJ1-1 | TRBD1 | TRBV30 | CAWSVTGGYTEAFF | TGTGCCTGGAGTGTAACAGGGGGCTACACTGAAGCTTTCTTT
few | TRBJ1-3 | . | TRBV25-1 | CASSKTGGGGNTIYF | TGTGCCAGCAGTAAAACGGGGGGCGGGGGAAACACCATATATTTT
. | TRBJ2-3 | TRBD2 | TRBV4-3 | CASSPLGLAGADTQYF | TGCGCCAGCAGCCCACTGGGACTAGCGGGGGCAGATACGCAGTATTTT
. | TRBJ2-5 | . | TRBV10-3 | CAIREIEGTQYF | TGTGCCATCAGGGAAATAGAGGGGACCCAGTACTTC
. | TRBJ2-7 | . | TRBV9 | CASSRKLEGTEQYF | TGTGCCAGCAGCCGGAAATTGGAGGGGACCGAGCAGTACTTC
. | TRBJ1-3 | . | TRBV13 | CASKRGIPSSGNTIYF | TGTGCCAGCAAGCGGGGCATTCCGAGCTCTGGAAACACCATATATTTT
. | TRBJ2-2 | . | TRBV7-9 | CASSLASGLGTGELFF | TGTGCCAGCAGCTTAGCGTCGGGACTTGGTACCGGGGAGCTGTTTTTT
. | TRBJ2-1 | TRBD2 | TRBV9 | CASSVGPGGRRNEQFF | TGTGCCAGCAGCGTAGGACCGGGGGGGCGTCGGAATGAGCAGTTCTTC
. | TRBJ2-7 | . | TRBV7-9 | CASSLSRVGEQYF | TGTGCCAGCAGCTTGTCCAGGGTAGGGGAGCAGTACTTC
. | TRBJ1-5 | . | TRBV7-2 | CASSPQQREDQPQHF | TGTGCCAGCAGCCCTCAGCAAAGGGAGGACCAGCCCCAGCATTTT